The 16 T cell receptor beta chains in this list originate from one sample, sequenced in a study of T cells in Graves' hyperthyroidism and ophthalmopathy. Authors of the study amplified TCR beta CDR3 regions from RNA transcripts. With the HTBI primer set, the TCR CDR3 went through a first round of RT-PCR. TCRdb reprocessed the multiplex PCR reads via MiXCR and lists one record per CDR3 protein. The table records hundreds of thousands of distinct CDR3 sequences, roughly a third of them present only once. What was sequenced was blood. These receptors all come from a woman between 40 and 55 years old with Graves' hyperthyroidism.

This clonotype showed up just a few times. The gene calls are TRBV25-1 and TRBJ1-4; 9 bases match TRBD1. The CDR3 covers 14 residues. Unmatched junction bases numbered 6, after V lost 6 bases and J lost 7 bases. From germline, CDR1 is MGHDK and CDR2 SYGVNS. CDR3 region: CASRPTGGGEKLFF. The CDR3 DNA follows: TGTGCCAGCAGGCCGACAGGGGGAGGTGAAAAACTGTTTTTT. The full variable domain, completed using reference TRBV25-1 and TRBJ1-4, is EADIYQTPRYLVIGTGKKITLECSQTMGHDKMYWYQQDPGMELHLIHYSYGVNSTEKGDLSSESTVSRIRTEHFPLTLESARPSHTSQYLCASRPTGGGEKLFFGSGTQLSVL.

Ten or more counts support this clonotype. The chain links TRBV20-1 to TRBJ2-5; D unclear. The V and J ends lost 3 bases and 3 bases respectively, with 8 bases between them. This CDR3 has 12 residues. Germline loops: CDR1 DFQATT, CDR2 SNEGSKA (reference sequence). This chain's CDR3 is CSASGPEETQYF. As DNA, the CDR3 is TGCAGTGCTAGCGGTCCGGAAGAGACCCAGTACTTC.

On this clonotype itself: A much larger clone differs from this one at a single base, so this may be a read error. The chain combines TRBV7-9 with TRBJ1-1; D is undetermined. The CDR3 has 14 amino acids. Germline CDR1 reads SEHNR; CDR2 reads FQNEAQ (reference sequence). V lost 5 bases to trimming and J lost 3 bases, with 13 bases between them. CDR3 protein: CASSGAVSYTEAFF. CDR3 coding DNA: TGTGCCAGCAGCGGCGCAGTATCCTACACTGAAGCTTTCTTT.

The chain has TRBV12-3 or TRBV12-4 and TRBJ1-2; D unclear. This CDR3 comprises 13 residues. The V end lost 2 bases, the J end lost 6 bases, and 10 bases lay between the germline ends. Here the CDR3 DNA reads TGTGCCAGCAGTTTATTGGGCCCGGATGGCTACACCTTC. This encodes CASSLLGPDGYTF.

This clonotype was counted only a few times. The chain combines TRBV5-4 with TRBJ1-2, with D tentatively TRBD1 (6 bases). V was trimmed by 4 bases and J by 2 bases, leaving 15 bases between them. Germline CDR1 SGHNT, CDR2 YYREEE (reference sequence). The CDR3 is 15 residues long. CDR3 amino acids: CASSQEPQGNYGYTF. Written as DNA, the CDR3 is TGTGCCAGCAGCCAAGAACCCCAGGGGAACTATGGCTACACCTTC.

The rearrangement uses TRBV10-3 and TRBJ1-1; TRBD1 matches 7 bases. Germline V gene data show CDR1 as ENHRY and CDR2 as SYGVKD. The CDR3 spans 12 residues. V was pared by 7 bases and J by 4 bases, with 3 bases of the junction left unmatched. In nucleotides, the CDR3 is TGTGCCATCACCGACAGGGCCACTGAAGCTTTCTTT. This gives the protein CAITDRATEAFF.

This clonotype was found many times. The J gene is TRBJ1-1, the V gene TRBV2; unclear D gene. V was pared by 8 bases and J by 0 bases, with 10 bases between. Germline lookup yields CDR1 SNHLY and CDR2 FYNNEI. The CDR3 loop spans 13 amino acids. Here the CDR3 reads CASRIIMNTEAFF. CDR3 DNA sequence: TGTGCCAGCCGAATTATCATGAACACTGAAGCTTTCTTT.

This clonotype was counted ten times or more. The chain carries TRBV25-1 and TRBJ2-2; 7 bases align to TRBD1. The CDR3 is made up of 16 amino acids. The germline V gene has CDR1 MGHDK and CDR2 SYGVNS. V was clipped by 9 bases and J by 5 bases; unmatched bases: 15. CDR3 sequence: CASTKQGLASTGELFF. The CDR3 DNA reads TGTGCCAGTACAAAACAGGGGTTGGCGAGTACCGGGGAGCTGTTTTTT.

The gene calls are TRBV12-3 or TRBV12-4 and TRBJ2-7; 11 bases are shared with TRBD1. This CDR3 is built from 15 residues. The V segment lost 6 bases and the J segment 6 bases; nucleotides outside the gene matches: 10. DNA for the CDR3: TGTGCCAGCAGCCCCGGACAGGGGGCTGTTGGCGAGCAGTACTTC. This codes for CASSPGQGAVGEQYF.

This clonotype was detected ten times or more. DNA of the CDR3: TGCAGTGCTCCCAGCTATGGGGATTCCACCTTC. Its protein is CSAPSYGDSTF. The rearrangement joins TRBV20-1 to TRBJ1-2; D is unresolved. Per germline, CDR1 DFQATT and CDR2 SNEGSKA (reference sequence). This CDR3 has 11 amino acids. With 5 bases removed from V and 13 bases from J, the gap between germline ends came to 17 bases.

This clonotype was observed a handful of times. The chain employs TRBV7-9 and TRBJ1-2, with D possibly matching TRBD1 (5 bases). Trimming shortened V by 6 bases and J by 0 bases, and 17 bases separated the two germline ends. CDR1 and CDR2 (germline): SEHNR, FQNEAQ (reference sequence). This CDR3 comprises 16 residues. CDR3 coding DNA: TGTGCCAGCAGTGAAATACCCAGGGTAGCTAACTATGGCTACACCTTC. Its translation: CASSEIPRVANYGYTF.

This chain joins TRBV5-6 and TRBJ2-2; D is possibly TRBD2 (5 bases). CDR1 and CDR2 (germline): SGHDT, YYEEEE. The CDR3 length is 12 residues. V lost 4 bases and J 6 bases, leaving 7 bases between the germline ends. CDR3 sequence (DNA): TGTGCCAGCAGCCAACTAGCCGGGGAGCTGTTTTTT. Translation: CASSQLAGELFF.

The sample holds a few counts of this clonotype. A much bigger clone sits one base away, suggesting this may be a read error. The J gene is TRBJ2-7, the V gene TRBV10-1; D perhaps matches TRBD2 (5 bases). Trimming shortened V by 4 bases and J by 4 bases, and 8 bases separated the two germline ends. CDR3 size: 12 residues. Germline CDR1 is WNHNN and CDR2 is SYGVQD (reference sequence). The DNA for the CDR3 is TGCGCCAGCAGTGGGGAGAAGTACGAGCAGTACTTC. This sequence encodes CASSGEKYEQYF.

Regarding this clonotype: A much larger clone lies one base from this, so it may be a read error. The chain couples TRBV12-3 or TRBV12-4 to TRBJ2-5; weak D call: TRBD2 (7 bases). Between the trimmed V and J ends, which lost 8 bases and 6 bases, there was a span of 13 bases. The CDR3 has 12 residues. CDR3 DNA: TGTGCCAGCCAGCGGGGACAACAGACCCAGTACTTC. Amino acid sequence: CASQRGQQTQYF.

A note on this clonotype: At one of its ends the junction is not consistent with the germline gene, which may arise from a read error. The V call is TRBV10-1, the J call TRBJ2-5, with D tentatively TRBD1 or TRBD2 (5 bases each). Germline assignment: CDR1 WNHNN and CDR2 SYGVQD (reference sequence). The CDR3 contains 17 residues. The CDR3 DNA is TGTGCCAGCAGGACCGGGACCGGGACCGGGGCACAAGAGACCCAGTACTTC. Residues: CASRTGTGTGAQETQYF.

The V call is TRBV12-3 or TRBV12-4, the J call TRBJ1-1, with D tentatively TRBD1 (6 bases). V lost 0 bases, J lost 1 base, and 18 bases lay in between. The CDR3 is 18 residues long. CDR3 DNA sequence: TGTGCCAGCAGTTTAGCGCCCACAAATGGGGGCACGAACACTGAAGCTTTCTTT. It yields the protein CASSLAPTNGGTNTEAFF.